The 10 T cell receptor beta chains below all came from one sample that was sequenced in a study of blood T cell repertoires in COVID-19. Using immunoSEQ multiplex PCR, the repertoire was profiled, and TCRdb retains in-frame clones only, with some absent. The sample carries about 250,000 clones, 85% to 90% recorded once. The sequenced material came from PBMCs or T cells enriched from blood (not recorded which). All receptors derive from a man younger than 35 who had recovered from COVID-19.

The rearrangement links TRBV5-4 to TRBJ2-3; TRBD2 might be the D (6 bases). This CDR3 has 15 residues. Germline V gene data show CDR1 as SGHNT and CDR2 as YYREEE (reference sequence). Trimming took off 0 bases at V and 4 bases at J, with 12 bases between the two ends. Here the CDR3 DNA reads TGTGCCAGCAGCTTGGGGGGTAGCGGCTCAGATACGCAGTATTTT. This gives the protein CASSLGGSGSDTQYF.

This sequence joins TRBV19 and TRBJ1-6; no clear D. From germline, CDR1 is LNHDA and CDR2 SQIVND (reference sequence). The CDR3 sequence is 15 residues long. Trimming pared 1 base from V and 4 bases from J, leaving 8 bases between. The CDR3 coding sequence is TGTGCCAGTAGTATAGTAGCCGGGTATAATTCACCCCTCCACTTT. Amino acids: CASSIVAGYNSPLHF.

This clone has a handful of counts. The chain recombines TRBV30 with TRBJ1-4; tentative D call: TRBD1 (5 bases). The germline V gene has CDR1 GTSNPN and CDR2 SVGIG (reference sequence). V was pared by 0 bases and J by 7 bases, with 12 bases between. This CDR3 region has 14 residues. CDR3 sequence reads: CAWSVATGREKLFF. The CDR3 bases are TGTGCCTGGAGTGTCGCCACAGGACGTGAAAAACTGTTTTTT.

This sequence joins TRBV5-1 and TRBJ2-1, with TRBD2 matching 11 bases. The germline CDR1 and CDR2 sequences are SGHRS and YFSETQ. After removal of 0 bases from V and 6 bases from J, the junction contained 5 bases not matched to a gene. CDR3 length: 16 residues. This CDR3 is CASSLGATSGSNEQFF. In nucleotides, the CDR3 is TGCGCCAGCAGCTTGGGGGCAACTAGCGGGAGCAATGAGCAGTTCTTC.

This chain uses TRBV4-1 with TRBJ1-4; the D gene is possibly TRBD1 (5 bases). With 3 bases removed from V and 10 bases from J, the gap between germline ends came to 12 bases. This CDR3 spans 13 amino acids. Germline CDR1 reads MGHRA; CDR2 reads YSYEKL. DNA for the CDR3: TGCGCCAGCAGCCACACCGGGGGGTCAAAACTGTTTTTT. As protein: CASSHTGGSKLFF.

This rearrangement joins TRBV12-3 or TRBV12-4 to TRBJ1-1, with D unclear. The V end lost 3 bases, the J end lost 10 bases, and 15 bases lay between the germline ends. This CDR3 spans 13 amino acids. CDR3 in amino acids: CASSFQVRNGAFF. Here the CDR3 DNA reads TGTGCCAGCAGTTTTCAGGTCCGAAATGGAGCTTTCTTT.

The rearrangement joins TRBV2 to TRBJ2-5; 7 bases are shared with TRBD2. V lost 2 bases to trimming and J lost 1 base; unmatched junction nucleotides: 7. Germline V gives CDR1 SNHLY, CDR2 FYNNEI. The CDR3 is made up of 16 amino acids. The CDR3 here is CASSEYGSSGQETQYF. The CDR3, as DNA: TGTGCCAGCAGTGAATACGGGTCTAGCGGCCAAGAGACCCAGTACTTC.

This chain uses TRBV4-1 with TRBJ2-1; 12 bases map to TRBD2. Germline loops: CDR1 MGHRA, CDR2 YSYEKL. With V trimmed by 1 base and J by 6 bases, 1 base remained unmatched. The CDR3 is 15 residues long. CDR3: CASSQGLAGVNEQFF. DNA for the CDR3: TGCGCCAGCAGCCAAGGACTAGCGGGAGTCAATGAGCAGTTCTTC.

The chain uses TRBV10-1 and TRBJ1-1, with D perhaps matching TRBD1 (6 bases). CDR3 length: 15 residues. V was clipped by 0 bases and J by 5 bases, with 13 bases between them. Per germline, CDR1 WNHNN and CDR2 SYGVQD (reference sequence). The CDR3 spells CASSESFSGDTEAFF. The CDR3 nucleotides read TGCGCCAGCAGTGAGTCGTTTTCAGGGGATACTGAAGCTTTCTTT.

This clone appeared once. The chain employs TRBV7-9 and TRBJ1-6; 8 positions agree with TRBD1. The CDR3 contains 16 residues. Germline V gives CDR1 SEHNR, CDR2 FQNEAQ (reference sequence). The V gene end was trimmed by 5 bases and the J gene end by 7 bases; junction bases not matched to a gene: 10. The DNA for the CDR3 is TGTGCCAGCAGCATTGGGACAGGTGATCCCAATTCACCCCTCCACTTT. Amino acid sequence: CASSIGTGDPNSPLHF.